Below, 32 T cell receptor beta chains from the same sample are listed, as sequenced in a study of Tregs in tolerant kidney transplant recipients. The protocol was immunoSEQ multiplex PCR, while the TCRdb copy is restricted to in-frame clones and leaves out a portion. The data show about 77,000 clones, 98% seen once. The source material was CD4+ T cells from blood, sampled before the transplant. The receptors originated from a human donor who received a combined kidney and bone marrow transplant.

The chain joins TRBV7-2 to TRBJ2-7; TRBD1 is a possible D gene (5 bases). Germline CDR1 is SGHTA and CDR2 is FQGNSA. The CDR3 totals 15 residues. Trimming removed 5 bases at V and 3 bases at J, with 17 bases between. In nucleotides, the CDR3 is TGTGCCAGCAGCCTCGACAGAAATGGTGTCTACGAGCAGTACTTC. It is translated as CASSLDRNGVYEQYF. The whole variable domain, remainder taken from reference TRBV7-2 and TRBJ2-7, is GAGVSQSPSNKVTEKGKDVELRCDPISGHTALYWYRQSLGQGLEFLIYFQGNSAPDKSGLPSDRFSAERTGGSVSTLTIQRTQQEDSAVYLCASSLDRNGVYEQYFGPGTRLTVT.

This sequence joins TRBV19 and TRBJ2-3, with 8 bases identical to TRBD2. With 4 bases clipped from V and 4 bases from J, the junction kept 7 bases outside the gene matches. Looked up from germline, CDR1 is LNHDA and CDR2 is SQIVND (reference sequence). The CDR3 has 15 amino acids. CDR3 amino acids: CASSTGGAFADTQYF. The CDR3 nucleotides read TGTGCCAGTAGTACCGGGGGGGCGTTCGCAGATACGCAGTATTTT. Looking up the rest from reference TRBV19 and TRBJ2-3 gives the full variable domain: DGGITQSPKYLFRKEGQNVTLSCEQNLNHDAMYWYRQDPGQGLRLIYYSQIVNDFQKGDIAEGYSVSREKKESFPLTVTSAQKNPTAFYLCASSTGGAFADTQYFGPGTRLTVL.

This chain connects TRBV4-3 to TRBJ2-1; the match to TRBD2 covers 13 bases. V gave up 4 bases and J gave up 1 base; unmatched junction bases: 4. Germline V gene lookup returns CDR1 LGHNA and CDR2 YSLEER. The CDR3 runs to 17 residues. CDR3 DNA: TGCGCCAGCAGCCGACGACTAGCGGGGGGTTCCTACAATGAGCAGTTCTTC. Its translation: CASSRRLAGGSYNEQFF.

The V gene is TRBV5-4, the J gene TRBJ2-1; 14 bases are shared with TRBD2. V shed 3 bases and J 8 bases; nucleotides not matched to a gene: 13. The CDR3 spans 18 residues. CDR1 is SGHNT, CDR2 YYREEE, per germline (reference sequence). CDR3 DNA sequence: TGTGCCAGCAGCTCGGGGACTAGCGGGAGTTTGGGGAGGGATGAGCAGTTCTTC. As protein: CASSSGTSGSLGRDEQFF.

In this sample, this clone turned up once. This rearrangement joins TRBV5-1 to TRBJ2-7; possibly TRBD1 for D (5 bases). Germline V gives CDR1 SGHRS, CDR2 YFSETQ. The ends were cut back, 4 bases at V and 7 bases at J, with 9 bases in the middle. The CDR3 consists of 11 residues. Written as DNA, the CDR3 is TGCGCCAGCAGCGGGGCTCGGGAGCAGTACTTC. As protein: CASSGAREQYF. Full variable domain (rest looked up from reference TRBV5-1 and TRBJ2-7): KAGVTQTPRYLIKTRGQQVTLSCSPISGHRSVSWYQQTPGQGLQFLFEYFSETQRNKGNFPGRFSGRQFSNSRSEMNVSTLELGDSALYLCASSGAREQYFGPGTRLTVT.

This clone was recorded once. The chain joins TRBV11-1 to TRBJ2-7, with TRBD2 as a possible D gene (5 bases). The CDR3 covers 14 residues. Germline assignment: CDR1 SGHAT and CDR2 FQDESV (reference sequence). V was shortened by 3 bases and J by 5 bases, with 14 bases between the two germline ends. CDR3 DNA: TGTGCCAGCAGCTTGACTCGGGGAGAGGACGAGCAGTACTTC. It is translated as CASSLTRGEDEQYF.

The chain is built from TRBV4-1 and TRBJ2-5; 14 bases are a match to TRBD2. The germline CDR1 and CDR2 sequences are MGHRA and YSYEKL. Trimming cost V 4 bases and J 4 bases; bases outside gene matches: 8. This CDR3 region has 17 residues. CDR3 DNA: TGCGCCAGCAGCCCGCAGGAGGGACTAGCGGGGGCAGAGACCCAGTACTTC. It encodes CASSPQEGLAGAETQYF.

V gene TRBV28 combines with J gene TRBJ2-5; 11 nucleotides agree with TRBD2. This CDR3 has 14 amino acids. Germline CDR1 reads MDHEN; CDR2 reads SYDVKM. With 2 bases clipped from V and 6 bases from J, the junction kept 2 bases outside the gene matches. The CDR3 protein is CASSLTSGGKTQYF. DNA of the CDR3: TGTGCCAGCAGTTTAACTAGCGGGGGAAAGACCCAGTACTTC.

This chain uses TRBV28 with TRBJ2-5, with D perhaps matching TRBD1 (6 bases). The CDR3 has 11 amino acids. V shed 6 bases and J shed 6 bases, with 8 bases lying between them. CDR1 MDHEN and CDR2 SYDVKM come from the germline V gene. DNA for the CDR3: TGTGCCAGCAGAGGGGGACAGACCCAGTACTTC. This codes for CASRGGQTQYF.

This clone was counted only a few times. V usage is TRBV20-1 and J usage is TRBJ1-1, with D possibly TRBD1 on 5 matching bases. CDR1 and CDR2 (germline): DFQATT, SNEGSKA (reference sequence). The CDR3 contains 11 residues. Trimming stripped 2 bases from V and 8 bases from J, with 9 bases between. CDR3 residues: CSARRQFEAFF. The DNA of the CDR3 is TGCAGTGCTAGAAGACAGTTCGAAGCTTTCTTT.

The genes are TRBV27 and TRBJ1-4; no clear D. This CDR3 contains 14 residues. V was clipped by 6 bases and J by 3 bases, with 11 bases between them. Germline loops: CDR1 MNHEY, CDR2 SMNVEV (reference sequence). As DNA, the CDR3 is TGTGCCAGCAGAACCCGCGCGTCTAATGAAAAACTGTTTTTT. It yields the protein CASRTRASNEKLFF.

The gene calls are TRBV7-9 and TRBJ2-1, with 9 bases aligning to TRBD1. J lost 6 bases, V lost 2 bases, and 11 bases had no gene match. This CDR3 comprises 17 residues. The V gene's germline CDR1 is SEHNR and CDR2 FQNEAQ (reference sequence). This chain's CDR3 is CASSLIPRQGGPNEQFF. CDR3 nucleotide sequence: TGTGCCAGCAGCTTAATACCGCGACAGGGGGGCCCCAATGAGCAGTTCTTC.

The chain has TRBV25-1 and TRBJ2-1; the match to TRBD2 covers 9 bases. The CDR3 loop spans 15 amino acids. From germline, CDR1 is MGHDK and CDR2 SYGVNS. The J segment lost 9 bases and the V segment lost 2 bases, leaving 8 bases of the junction unmatched. This CDR3 is CASSEDLAGLGEQFF. CDR3 in DNA: TGTGCCAGCAGTGAAGACCTAGCGGGATTAGGTGAGCAGTTCTTC.

The chain has TRBV11-1 and TRBJ2-7; TRBD2 agrees at 8 bases. With V trimmed by 0 bases and J by 2 bases, 3 bases remained unmatched. This CDR3 is 15 amino acids long. From germline, CDR1 is SGHAT and CDR2 FQDESV (reference sequence). The chain's CDR3 is CASSLATGLAYEQYF. The CDR3 DNA reads TGTGCCAGCAGCTTAGCTACGGGACTAGCCTACGAGCAGTACTTC.

The chain carries TRBV5-8 and TRBJ1-4; a possible D gene is TRBD1 (6 bases). CDR1 SGHTS and CDR2 YDEGEE come from the germline V gene. Deletions cut 1 base from V and 8 bases from J, with 15 bases between. The CDR3 loop spans 15 amino acids. The CDR3, as DNA: TGTGCCAGCAGCTTGCTGGGTCAAAGGGGGGAAAAACTGTTTTTT. This translates into CASSLLGQRGEKLFF.

This rearrangement joins TRBV29-1 to TRBJ2-3; 8 bases line up with TRBD2. The germline gives CDR1 SQVTM, CDR2 ANQGSEA. The ends lost 1 base at V and 4 bases at J; junction bases unmatched: 4. The CDR3 sequence is 14 residues long. The CDR3 reads CSVEGGSGADTQYF. The CDR3 DNA follows: TGCAGCGTTGAAGGTGGTAGCGGGGCAGATACGCAGTATTTT.

The CDR3 coding sequence is TGCGCCAGCAGTTCGTTTCCAGAGACATACCACCCTAACTATGGCTACACCTTC. Translation gives CASSSFPETYHPNYGYTF. This sequence joins TRBV4-3 and TRBJ1-2; no clear D. Germline CDR1 is LGHNA and CDR2 is YSLEER. V lost 6 bases and J lost 0, with 23 bases in between. The CDR3 contains 18 residues.

The chain joins TRBV6-5 to TRBJ2-3; the match to TRBD2 covers 7 bases. CDR1 and CDR2 (germline): MNHEY, SVGAGI. V was clipped by 5 bases and J by 2 bases; unmatched bases: 7. The CDR3 runs to 15 residues. Here the CDR3 DNA reads TGTGCCAGCAGTCGACCGAGCGGGACCACAGATACGCAGTATTTT. Translation gives CASSRPSGTTDTQYF.

CDR3: CASSKLNSGNTIYF. As DNA, the CDR3 is TGTGCCAGCAGCAAACTAAACTCTGGAAACACCATATATTTT. V and J are TRBV25-1 and TRBJ1-3; D remains ambiguous. The CDR3 is made up of 14 amino acids. Trimming took off 6 bases at V and 0 bases at J, with 9 bases between the two ends. Looked up from germline, CDR1 is MGHDK and CDR2 is SYGVNS.

This rearrangement joins TRBV18 to TRBJ2-3; no clear D. The CDR3 covers 13 residues. Trimming removed 2 bases at V and 2 bases at J, with 5 bases between. The germline gives CDR1 KGHSH, CDR2 LQKENI. CDR3 nucleotides: TGTGCCAGCTCACCAGCACTCACAGATACGCAGTATTTT. Its protein product is CASSPALTDTQYF.

CDR3 coding DNA: TGTGCCAGTCGAACAGGGGTCGCGTACGAGCAGTACTTC. Protein product: CASRTGVAYEQYF. The V call is TRBV6-1, the J call TRBJ2-7, with TRBD1 matching 7 bases. Germline loops: CDR1 MNHNS, CDR2 SASEGT. Trimming at V came to 9 bases and at J to 4 bases, leaving 9 bases not matched to a gene. This CDR3 region has 13 residues.

J is TRBJ2-3 and V is TRBV6-5, with TRBD2 matching 9 bases. In germline, CDR1 is MNHEY, CDR2 SVGAGI. Trimming at V came to 8 bases and at J to 6 bases, leaving 6 bases not matched to a gene. The CDR3 extends over 13 amino acids. The CDR3 sequence: CASGIAGADTQYF. Written as DNA, the CDR3 is TGTGCCAGCGGAATAGCGGGGGCGGATACGCAGTATTTT.

The V call is TRBV7-9, the J call TRBJ1-2, with TRBD1 matching 7 bases. Germline lookup yields CDR1 SEHNR and CDR2 FQNEAQ (reference sequence). V was clipped by 7 bases and J by 5 bases; unmatched bases: 10. This CDR3 has 14 amino acids. The chain's CDR3 is CASKEAGGGYGYTF. The CDR3 bases are TGTGCCAGCAAGGAAGCAGGGGGAGGTTATGGCTACACCTTC.

The chain carries TRBV28 and TRBJ1-1; 8 bases line up with TRBD1. J lost 0 bases, V lost 7 bases, and 7 bases had no gene match. Per germline, CDR1 MDHEN and CDR2 SYDVKM. This CDR3 comprises 15 residues. This CDR3 is CASKARGLVNTEAFF. DNA for the CDR3: TGTGCCAGCAAGGCCAGGGGGCTGGTGAACACTGAAGCTTTCTTT.

This clone occurred once. The chain uses TRBV11-3 and TRBJ2-1; the D is unclear. The germline V gene has CDR1 SGHNT and CDR2 YENEEA. The CDR3 runs to 12 residues. Between the trimmed V and J ends, which lost 4 bases and 13 bases, there was a span of 14 bases. The DNA of the CDR3 is TGTGCCAGCAGCTCCCTAAACCGCCGCCAGTTCTTC. Translating it yields CASSSLNRRQFF.

The V call is TRBV6-1, the J call TRBJ2-7; 13 bases align to TRBD2. The CDR3 sequence is 15 residues long. Per germline, CDR1 MNHNS and CDR2 SASEGT. V trimming: 7 bases; J trimming: 4 bases; junction bases outside the gene matches: 7. The CDR3 spells CASTRTSGSRYEQYF. CDR3 in DNA: TGTGCCAGCACCCGGACTAGCGGGAGTAGGTACGAGCAGTACTTC.

J is TRBJ2-1 and V is TRBV5-1; TRBD2 might be the D (6 bases). Deletions cut 4 bases from V and 8 bases from J, with 16 bases between. The CDR3 is 14 amino acids. The germline V gene has CDR1 SGHRS and CDR2 YFSETQ. In nucleotides, the CDR3 is TGCGCCAGCAGCCCCGGGAGACTTTTCGATGAGCAGTTCTTC. As protein: CASSPGRLFDEQFF. The full variable domain, rest sourced from reference TRBV5-1 and TRBJ2-1, is KAGVTQTPRYLIKTRGQQVTLSCSPISGHRSVSWYQQTPGQGLQFLFEYFSETQRNKGNFPGRFSGRQFSNSRSEMNVSTLELGDSALYLCASSPGRLFDEQFFGPGTRLTVL.

V usage is TRBV19 and J usage is TRBJ2-1, with no clear D. The length of the CDR3 is 15 residues. V lost 3 bases and J lost 1, with 10 bases in between. Germline V gene data show CDR1 as LNHDA and CDR2 as SQIVND (reference sequence). The CDR3 DNA is TGTGCCAGTAGTATTCTCAGCGTGTCCTACAATGAGCAGTTCTTC. Residues: CASSILSVSYNEQFF.

The V and J genes are TRBV9 and TRBJ1-1; no definite D call. This CDR3 comprises 13 residues. CDR1 and CDR2 (germline): SGDLS, YYNGEE. The V gene lost 3 bases and the J gene lost 3 bases, with 9 bases spanning the gap. CDR3 coding DNA: TGTGCCAGCAGCGGGGCATCGTACACTGAAGCTTTCTTT. This encodes CASSGASYTEAFF.

The chain couples TRBV11-2 to TRBJ1-2; a possible D gene is TRBD1 (5 bases). Germline lookup yields CDR1 SGHAT and CDR2 FQNNGV. This CDR3 spans 16 amino acids. Trimming stripped 0 bases from V and 6 bases from J, with 17 bases between. The CDR3 here is CASSLELDTQRDGYTF. CDR3 sequence (DNA): TGTGCCAGCAGCTTAGAATTGGACACCCAAAGGGATGGCTACACCTTC.

The chain employs TRBV11-1 and TRBJ1-1; a weak D match, TRBD1 (6 bases). V lost 1 base, J lost 5 bases, and 14 bases lay in between. The CDR3 is 15 amino acids. Germline lookup yields CDR1 SGHAT and CDR2 FQDESV (reference sequence). The CDR3 DNA reads TGTGCCAGCAGCTTAGGGGTTACAGGGCGGACTGAAGCTTTCTTT. Translated, it gives CASSLGVTGRTEAFF.

The rearrangement links TRBV9 to TRBJ2-1, with TRBD2 identical over 14 bases. Germline assignment: CDR1 SGDLS and CDR2 YYNGEE. The CDR3 has 20 amino acids. V was clipped by 3 bases and J by 4 bases; unmatched bases: 15. CDR3 DNA: TGTGCCAGCAGCGCGAAGACTAGCGGGGGGGGCCCCGCTCGATACAATGAGCAGTTCTTC. Translation gives CASSAKTSGGGPARYNEQFF. Filled out from reference TRBV9 and TRBJ2-1, the complete variable domain reads DSGVTQTPKHLITATGQRVTLRCSPRSGDLSVYWYQQSLDQGLQFLIQYYNGEERAKGNILERFSAQQFPDLHSELNLSSLELGDSALYFCASSAKTSGGGPARYNEQFFGPGTRLTVL.